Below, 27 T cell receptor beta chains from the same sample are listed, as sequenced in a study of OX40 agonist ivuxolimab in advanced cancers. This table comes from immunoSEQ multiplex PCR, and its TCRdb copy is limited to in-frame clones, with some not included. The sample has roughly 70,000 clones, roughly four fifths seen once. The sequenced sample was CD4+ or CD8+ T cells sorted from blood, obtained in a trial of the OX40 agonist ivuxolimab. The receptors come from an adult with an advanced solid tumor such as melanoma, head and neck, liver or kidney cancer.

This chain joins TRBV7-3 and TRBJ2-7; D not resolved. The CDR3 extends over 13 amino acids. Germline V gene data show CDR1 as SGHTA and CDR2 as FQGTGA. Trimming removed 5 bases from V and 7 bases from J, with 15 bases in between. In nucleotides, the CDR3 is TGTGCCAGCAGCGTAGGTGTAGGGTTAGAGCAGTACTTC. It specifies CASSVGVGLEQYF. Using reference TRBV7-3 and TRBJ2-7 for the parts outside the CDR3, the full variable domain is GAGVSQTPSNKVTEKGKYVELRCDPISGHTALYWYRQSLGQGPEFLIYFQGTGAADDSGLPNDRFFAVRPEGSVSTLKIQRTERGDSAVYLCASSVGVGLEQYFGPGTRLTVT.

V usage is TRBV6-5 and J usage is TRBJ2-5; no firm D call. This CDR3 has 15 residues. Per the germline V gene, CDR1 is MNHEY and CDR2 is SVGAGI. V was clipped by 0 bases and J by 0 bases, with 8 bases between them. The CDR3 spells CASSYSRQYQETQYF. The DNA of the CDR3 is TGTGCCAGCAGTTACTCGAGGCAGTACCAAGAGACCCAGTACTTC.

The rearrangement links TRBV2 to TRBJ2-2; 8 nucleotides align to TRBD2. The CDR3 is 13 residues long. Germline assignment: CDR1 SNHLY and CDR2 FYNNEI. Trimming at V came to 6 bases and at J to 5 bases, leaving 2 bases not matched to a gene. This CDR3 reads CASRGLGTGELFF. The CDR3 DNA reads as TGTGCCAGCAGGGGACTAGGGACCGGGGAGCTGTTTTTT.

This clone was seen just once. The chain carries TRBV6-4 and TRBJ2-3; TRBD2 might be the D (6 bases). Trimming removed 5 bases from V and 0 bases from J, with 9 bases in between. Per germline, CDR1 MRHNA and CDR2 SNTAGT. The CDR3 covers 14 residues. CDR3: CASSMGGSTDTQYF. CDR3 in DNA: TGTGCCAGCAGTATGGGGGGAAGCACAGATACGCAGTATTTT.

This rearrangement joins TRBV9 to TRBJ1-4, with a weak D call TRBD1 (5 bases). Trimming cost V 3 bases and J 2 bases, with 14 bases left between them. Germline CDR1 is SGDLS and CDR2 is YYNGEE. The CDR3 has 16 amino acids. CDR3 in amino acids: CASSELQGGTNEKLFF. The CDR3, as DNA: TGTGCCAGCAGCGAACTTCAGGGTGGCACTAATGAAAAACTGTTTTTT.

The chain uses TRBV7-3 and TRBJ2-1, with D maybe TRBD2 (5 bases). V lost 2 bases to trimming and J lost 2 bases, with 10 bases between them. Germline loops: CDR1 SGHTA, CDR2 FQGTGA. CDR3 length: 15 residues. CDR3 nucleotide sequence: TGTGCCAGCAGCTTAGCCAGAGGGACCTACAATGAGCAGTTCTTC. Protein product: CASSLARGTYNEQFF.

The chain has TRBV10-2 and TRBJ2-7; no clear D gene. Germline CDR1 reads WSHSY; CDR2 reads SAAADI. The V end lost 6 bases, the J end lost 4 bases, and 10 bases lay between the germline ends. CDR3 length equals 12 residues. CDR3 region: CASSRSAYEQYF. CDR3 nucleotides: TGCGCCAGCAGCCGGAGCGCTTACGAGCAGTACTTC.

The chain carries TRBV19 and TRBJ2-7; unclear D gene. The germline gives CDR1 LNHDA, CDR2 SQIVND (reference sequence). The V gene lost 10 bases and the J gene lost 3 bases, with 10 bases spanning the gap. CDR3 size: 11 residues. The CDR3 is CATPNHYEQYV. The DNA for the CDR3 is TGTGCCACCCCAAATCACTACGAGCAGTACGTC.

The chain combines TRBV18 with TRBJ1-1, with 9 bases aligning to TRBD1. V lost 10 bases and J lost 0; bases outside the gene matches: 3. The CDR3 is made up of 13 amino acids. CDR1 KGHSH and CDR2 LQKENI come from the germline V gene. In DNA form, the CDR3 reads TGTGCCACTGGGACAGGGATGAACACTGAAGCTTTCTTT. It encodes CATGTGMNTEAFF.

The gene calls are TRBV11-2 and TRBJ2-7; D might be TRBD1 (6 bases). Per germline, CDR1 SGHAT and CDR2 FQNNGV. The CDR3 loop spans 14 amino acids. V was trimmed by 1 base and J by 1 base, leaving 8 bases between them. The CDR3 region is CASSLVTGSYEQYV. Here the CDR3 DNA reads TGTGCCAGCAGCTTAGTTACAGGGTCCTACGAGCAGTACGTC.

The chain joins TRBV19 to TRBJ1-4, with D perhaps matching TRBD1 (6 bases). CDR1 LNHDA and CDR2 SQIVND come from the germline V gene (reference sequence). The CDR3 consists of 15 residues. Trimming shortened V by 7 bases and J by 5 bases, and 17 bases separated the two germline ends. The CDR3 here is CASTLQNRDNEKLFF. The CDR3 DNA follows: TGTGCCAGTACCCTACAGAACAGGGACAATGAAAAACTGTTTTTT.

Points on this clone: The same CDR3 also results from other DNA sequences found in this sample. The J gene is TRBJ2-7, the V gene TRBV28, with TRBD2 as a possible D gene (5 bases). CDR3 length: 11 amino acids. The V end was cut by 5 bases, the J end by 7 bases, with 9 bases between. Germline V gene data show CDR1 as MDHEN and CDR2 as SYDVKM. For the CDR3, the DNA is TGTGCCAGCAGTCCGAGGGTGGAGCAGTACTTC. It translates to CASSPRVEQYF. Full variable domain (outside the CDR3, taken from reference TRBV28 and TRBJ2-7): DVKVTQSSRYLVKRTGEKVFLECVQDMDHENMFWYRQDPGLGLRLIYFSYDVKMKEKGDIPEGYSVSREKKERFSLILESASTNQTSMYLCASSPRVEQYFGPGTRLTVT.

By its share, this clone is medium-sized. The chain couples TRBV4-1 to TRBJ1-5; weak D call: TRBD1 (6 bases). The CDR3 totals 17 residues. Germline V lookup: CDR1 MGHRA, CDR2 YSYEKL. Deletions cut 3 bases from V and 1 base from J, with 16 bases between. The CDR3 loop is CASSHIPGDPSNQPQHF. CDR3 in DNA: TGCGCCAGCAGCCATATCCCAGGGGACCCAAGCAATCAGCCCCAGCATTTT.

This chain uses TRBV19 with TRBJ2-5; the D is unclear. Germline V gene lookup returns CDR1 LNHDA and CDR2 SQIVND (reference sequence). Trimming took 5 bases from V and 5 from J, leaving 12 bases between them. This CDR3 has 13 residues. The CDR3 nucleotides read TGTGCCAGTAGTGCGAGATGGCGGGAGACCCAGTACTTC. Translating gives CASSARWRETQYF.

As DNA, the CDR3 is TGTGCCAGCAGTGTCCAGGGGGCAACGAACACTGAAGCTTTCTTT. Protein product: CASSVQGATNTEAFF. V usage is TRBV6-1 and J usage is TRBJ1-1; 8 bases match TRBD1. V was clipped by 4 bases and J by 1 base; unmatched bases: 5. This CDR3 contains 15 residues. CDR1 is MNHNS, CDR2 SASEGT, per germline.

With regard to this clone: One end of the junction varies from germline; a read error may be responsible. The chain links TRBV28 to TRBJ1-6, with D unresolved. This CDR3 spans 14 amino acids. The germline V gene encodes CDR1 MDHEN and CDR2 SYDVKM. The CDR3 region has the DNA TGTGCCAGCAGCCAAACAGCTTATAATTCATCCCTCCACTTT. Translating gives CASSQTAYNSSLHF. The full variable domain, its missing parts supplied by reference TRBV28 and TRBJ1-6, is DVKVTQSSRYLVKRTGEKVFLECVQDMDHENMFWYRQDPGLGLRLIYFSYDVKMKEKGDIPEGYSVSREKKERFSLILESASTNQTSMYLCASSQTAYNSSLHFGNGTRLTVT.

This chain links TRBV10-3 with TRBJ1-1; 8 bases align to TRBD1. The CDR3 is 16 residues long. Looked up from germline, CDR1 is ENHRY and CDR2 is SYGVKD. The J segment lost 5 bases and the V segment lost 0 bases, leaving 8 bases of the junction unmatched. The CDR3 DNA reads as TGTGCCATCAGTGAGTCCTTGAACAGGGGGTATACTGAAGCTTTCTTT. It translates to CAISESLNRGYTEAFF.

This CDR3 is CASSSQVNTEAFF. CDR3 bases: TGTGCCAGCAGCTCTCAGGTGAACACTGAAGCTTTCTTT. V usage is TRBV6-4 and J usage is TRBJ1-1; D is uncertain. CDR3 length: 13 residues. In germline, CDR1 is MRHNA, CDR2 SNTAGT. The V and J ends lost 6 bases and 0 bases respectively, with 8 bases between them.

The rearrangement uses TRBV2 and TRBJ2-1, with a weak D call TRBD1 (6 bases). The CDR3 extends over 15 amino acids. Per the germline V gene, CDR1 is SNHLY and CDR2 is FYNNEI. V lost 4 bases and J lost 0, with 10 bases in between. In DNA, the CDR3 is TGTGCCAGCAGTGCCGGACAGAGCTCCTACAATGAGCAGTTCTTC. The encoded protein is CASSAGQSSYNEQFF.

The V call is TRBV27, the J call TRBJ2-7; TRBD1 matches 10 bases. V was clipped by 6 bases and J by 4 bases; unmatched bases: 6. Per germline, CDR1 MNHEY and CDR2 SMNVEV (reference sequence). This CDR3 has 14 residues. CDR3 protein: CASSHRDRGYEQYF. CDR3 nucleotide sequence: TGTGCCAGCAGCCACCGGGACAGGGGTTACGAGCAGTACTTC.

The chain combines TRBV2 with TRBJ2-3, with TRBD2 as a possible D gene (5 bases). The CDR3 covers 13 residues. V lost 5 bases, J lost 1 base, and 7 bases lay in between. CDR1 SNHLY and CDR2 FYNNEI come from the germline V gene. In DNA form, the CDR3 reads TGTGCCAGCAGTTTACTAGGCACAGATACGCAGTATTTT. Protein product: CASSLLGTDTQYF.

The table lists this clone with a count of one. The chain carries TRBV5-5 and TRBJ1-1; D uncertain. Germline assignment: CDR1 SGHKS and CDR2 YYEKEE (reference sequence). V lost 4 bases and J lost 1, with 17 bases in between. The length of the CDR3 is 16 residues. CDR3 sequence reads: CASSAYPSGRNTEAFF. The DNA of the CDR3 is TGTGCCAGCAGCGCCTATCCCTCAGGTCGGAACACTGAAGCTTTCTTT.

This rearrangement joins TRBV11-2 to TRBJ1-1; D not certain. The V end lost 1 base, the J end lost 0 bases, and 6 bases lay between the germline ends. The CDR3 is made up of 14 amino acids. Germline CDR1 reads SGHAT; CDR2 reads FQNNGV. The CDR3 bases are TGTGCCAGCAGCTTAGCTTGGTTGAACACTGAAGCTTTCTTT. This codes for CASSLAWLNTEAFF.

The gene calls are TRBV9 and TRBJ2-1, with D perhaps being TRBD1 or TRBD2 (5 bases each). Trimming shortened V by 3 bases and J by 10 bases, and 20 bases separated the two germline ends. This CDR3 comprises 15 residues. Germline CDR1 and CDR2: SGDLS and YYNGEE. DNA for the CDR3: TGTGCCAGCAGCGGCGTTGGAGGAAGGGGCAAAGAGCAGTTCTTC. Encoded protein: CASSGVGGRGKEQFF.

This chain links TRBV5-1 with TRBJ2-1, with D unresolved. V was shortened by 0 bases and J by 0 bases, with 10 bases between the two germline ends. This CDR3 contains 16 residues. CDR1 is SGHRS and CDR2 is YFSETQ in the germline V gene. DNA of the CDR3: TGCGCCAGCAGCTTGGGGTCGGGTAGCTCCTACAATGAGCAGTTCTTC. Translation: CASSLGSGSSYNEQFF.

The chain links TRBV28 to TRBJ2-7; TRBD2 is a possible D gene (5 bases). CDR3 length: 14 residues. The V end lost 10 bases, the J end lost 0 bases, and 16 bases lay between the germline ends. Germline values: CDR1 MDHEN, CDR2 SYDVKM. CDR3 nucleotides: TGTGCCACCAGACCTAGCTGGAGCTCCTACGAGCAGTACTTC. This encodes CATRPSWSSYEQYF.

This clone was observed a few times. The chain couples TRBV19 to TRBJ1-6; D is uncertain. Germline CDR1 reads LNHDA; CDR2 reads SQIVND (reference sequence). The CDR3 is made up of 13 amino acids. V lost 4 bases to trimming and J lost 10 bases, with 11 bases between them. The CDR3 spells CASSTTSSSPLHF. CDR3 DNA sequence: TGTGCCAGTAGTACCACTTCATCATCACCCCTCCACTTT.